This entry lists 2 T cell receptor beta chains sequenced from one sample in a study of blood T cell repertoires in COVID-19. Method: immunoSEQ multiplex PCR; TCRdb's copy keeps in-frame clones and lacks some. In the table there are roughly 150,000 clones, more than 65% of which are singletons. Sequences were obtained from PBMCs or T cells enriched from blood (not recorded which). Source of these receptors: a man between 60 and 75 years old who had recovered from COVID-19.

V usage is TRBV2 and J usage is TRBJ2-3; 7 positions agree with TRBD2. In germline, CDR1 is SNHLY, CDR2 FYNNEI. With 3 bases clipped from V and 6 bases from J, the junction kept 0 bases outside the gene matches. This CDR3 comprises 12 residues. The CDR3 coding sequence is TGTGCCAGCAGTGAGCGGGGGGATACGCAGTATTTT. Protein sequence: CASSERGDTQYF.

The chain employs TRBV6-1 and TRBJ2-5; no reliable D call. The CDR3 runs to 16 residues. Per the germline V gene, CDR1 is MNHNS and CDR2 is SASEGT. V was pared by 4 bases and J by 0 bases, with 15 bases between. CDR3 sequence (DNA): TGTGCCAGCAGTGGATCTAGTGGGTGGTACCAAGAGACCCAGTACTTC. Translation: CASSGSSGWYQETQYF.